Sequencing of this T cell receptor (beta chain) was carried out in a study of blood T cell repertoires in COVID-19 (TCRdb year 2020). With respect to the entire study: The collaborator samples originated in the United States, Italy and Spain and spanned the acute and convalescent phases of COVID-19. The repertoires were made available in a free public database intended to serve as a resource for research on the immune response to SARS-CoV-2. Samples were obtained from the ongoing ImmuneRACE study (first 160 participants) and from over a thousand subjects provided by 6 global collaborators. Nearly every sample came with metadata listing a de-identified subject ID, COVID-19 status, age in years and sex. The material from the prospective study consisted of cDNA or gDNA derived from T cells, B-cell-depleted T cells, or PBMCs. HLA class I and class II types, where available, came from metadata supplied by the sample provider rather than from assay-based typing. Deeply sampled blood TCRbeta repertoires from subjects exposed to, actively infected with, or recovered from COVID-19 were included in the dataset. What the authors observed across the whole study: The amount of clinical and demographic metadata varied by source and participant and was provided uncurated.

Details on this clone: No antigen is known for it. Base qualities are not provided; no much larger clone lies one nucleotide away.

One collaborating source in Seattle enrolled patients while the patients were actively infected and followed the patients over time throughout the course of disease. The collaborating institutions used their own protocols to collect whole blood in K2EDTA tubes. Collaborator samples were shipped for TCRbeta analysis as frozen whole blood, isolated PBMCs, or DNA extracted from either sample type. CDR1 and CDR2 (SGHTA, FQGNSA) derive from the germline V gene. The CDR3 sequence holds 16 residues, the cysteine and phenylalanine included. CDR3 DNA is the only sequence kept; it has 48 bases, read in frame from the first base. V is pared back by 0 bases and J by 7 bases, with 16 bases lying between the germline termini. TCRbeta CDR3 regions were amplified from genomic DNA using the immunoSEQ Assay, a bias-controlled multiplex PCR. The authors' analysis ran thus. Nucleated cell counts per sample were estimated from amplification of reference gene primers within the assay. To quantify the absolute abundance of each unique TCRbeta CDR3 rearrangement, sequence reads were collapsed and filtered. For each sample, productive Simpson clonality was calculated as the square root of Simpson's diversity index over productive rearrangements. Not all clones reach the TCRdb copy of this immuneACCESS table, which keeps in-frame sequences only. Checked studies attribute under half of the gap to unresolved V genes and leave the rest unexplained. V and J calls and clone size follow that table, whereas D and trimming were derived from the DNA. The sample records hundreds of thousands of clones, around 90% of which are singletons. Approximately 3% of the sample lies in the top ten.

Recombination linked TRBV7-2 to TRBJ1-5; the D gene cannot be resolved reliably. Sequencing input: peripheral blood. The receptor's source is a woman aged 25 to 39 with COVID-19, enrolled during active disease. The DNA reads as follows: TGTGCCAGCAGCTTAGCGGCACCGGGAAATGGGCAGCCCCAGCATTTT. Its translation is CASSLAAPGNGQPQHF. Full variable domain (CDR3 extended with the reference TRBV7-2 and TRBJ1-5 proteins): GAGVSQSPSNKVTEKGKDVELRCDPISGHTALYWYRQSLGQGLEFLIYFQGNSAPDKSGLPSDRFSAERTGGSVSTLTIQRTQQEDSAVYLCASSLAAPGNGQPQHFGDGTRLSIL.